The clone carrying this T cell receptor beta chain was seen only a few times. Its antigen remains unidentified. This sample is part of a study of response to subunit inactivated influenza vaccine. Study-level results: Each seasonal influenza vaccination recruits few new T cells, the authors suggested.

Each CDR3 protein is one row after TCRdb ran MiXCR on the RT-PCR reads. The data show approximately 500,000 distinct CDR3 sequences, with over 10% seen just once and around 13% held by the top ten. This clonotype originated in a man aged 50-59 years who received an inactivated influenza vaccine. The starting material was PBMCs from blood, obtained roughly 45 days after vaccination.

CDR3 in DNA: TGTGCCAGCAGCCCTTTTTCCGGGGAGCTGTTTTTT. Translated, it gives CASSPFSGELFF. The V call is TRBV7-3, the J call TRBJ2-2; no clear D. Trimming cost V 5 bases and J 6 bases, with 7 bases left between them. This CDR3 has 12 amino acids. Germline CDR1 is SGHTA and CDR2 is FQGTGA.